What follows are 27 T cell receptor beta chains derived from one specimen sequenced in a study of blood T cells in healthy people across ages. With a J-beta primer mix and a sample-barcoded 5' primer, a second PCR ran roughly 7 to 11 cycles. Each CDR3 protein is one row after TCRdb ran MiXCR on the 5' RACE reads. In the table there are 1.5 million to 2 million distinct CDR3 sequences, 28% of which are singletons. The sequenced material came from blood. These receptors originate from a woman aged 25 to 39 in good health.

The rearrangement joins TRBV20-1 to TRBJ2-1, with a tentative D call TRBD1 (6 bases). The CDR3 runs 13 residues. Germline V gene sequence: CDR1 DFQATT, CDR2 SNEGSKA (reference sequence). The V and J ends lost 1 base and 10 bases respectively, with 14 bases between them. CDR3 in amino acids: CSARGGGPYEQFF. CDR3 nucleotides: TGCAGTGCTAGAGGTGGGGGCCCCTACGAGCAGTTCTTC.

This clonotype was picked up a small number of times. V gene TRBV30 combines with J gene TRBJ2-7; a possible D gene is TRBD2 (6 bases). The germline V and J ends were trimmed by 3 bases and 2 bases, with 17 bases remaining between them. This CDR3 has 15 residues. CDR1 and CDR2 (germline): GTSNPN, SVGIG (reference sequence). The CDR3 reads CAWSRRGLRPYEQYF. Here the CDR3 DNA reads TGTGCCTGGAGCCGTAGGGGACTGAGGCCCTACGAGCAGTACTTC.

Only a few counts were recorded for this clonotype. V is TRBV5-5 and J is TRBJ1-2, with D perhaps TRBD1 (6 bases). V dropped 2 bases and J dropped 3 bases, with 17 bases sitting between them. The CDR3 sequence is 16 residues long. Per germline, CDR1 SGHKS and CDR2 YYEKEE (reference sequence). This CDR3 is CASSFPIKSGDYGYTF. Written as DNA, the CDR3 is TGTGCCAGCAGCTTCCCGATCAAGTCAGGGGACTATGGCTACACCTTC.

This clonotype was observed at least ten times. V and J are TRBV20-1 and TRBJ2-5; 13 positions agree with TRBD2. V shed 3 bases, J shed 1 base, and the junction held 8 bases outside the gene matches. Per germline, CDR1 DFQATT and CDR2 SNEGSKA (reference sequence). There are 17 residues in the CDR3. The CDR3 DNA follows: TGCAGTGCTAGGTCTCCCGGGACTAGCGGGGCCCAAGAGACCCAGTACTTC. The encoded protein is CSARSPGTSGAQETQYF.

Comments on this clonotype: With a much larger clone just one base away, this may be a read error. V usage is TRBV10-2 and J usage is TRBJ2-1; 8 nucleotides agree with TRBD2. The V and J ends lost 6 bases and 8 bases, in that order; junction bases with no gene match: 9. Germline V gene data show CDR1 as WSHSY and CDR2 as SAAADI. This CDR3 is built from 14 residues. The CDR3 DNA sequence: TGCGCCAGCAGGCCGGGACTAGGAGATTATGAGCAGTTCTTC. Amino acids: CASRPGLGDYEQFF.

This clonotype was picked up a small number of times. The gene calls are TRBV6-2 or TRBV6-3 and TRBJ1-2; 7 bases match TRBD1. Germline V gene data show CDR1 as MNHEY and CDR2 as SVGEGT. The V segment lost 6 bases and the J segment 0 bases; nucleotides outside the gene matches: 7. This CDR3 has 15 residues. DNA for the CDR3: TGTGCCAGCAGCCCCCGGGGACAGACTAACTATGGCTACACCTTC. It translates to CASSPRGQTNYGYTF.

The V and J genes are TRBV20-1 and TRBJ2-1; 13 nucleotides match TRBD2. This CDR3 has 15 amino acids. Germline trimming cut 5 bases from V and 10 bases from J; bases unmatched to any gene: 11. Germline lookup yields CDR1 DFQATT and CDR2 SNEGSKA (reference sequence). The CDR3 DNA is TGCAGTGCTTACACCGGGACTAGCGGGATCTGGGAGCAGTTCTTC. This codes for CSAYTGTSGIWEQFF.

The gene calls are TRBV4-1 and TRBJ1-1, with D possibly matching TRBD1 (5 bases). The CDR3 consists of 21 residues. Germline V gives CDR1 MGHRA, CDR2 YSYEKL. Deletions cut 2 bases from V and 0 bases from J, with 28 bases between. CDR3 region: CASSQQYHPRGTVPMNTEAFF. The CDR3 DNA follows: TGCGCCAGCAGCCAACAATACCATCCTCGGGGGACGGTCCCGATGAACACTGAAGCTTTCTTT.

This clonotype was counted at least ten times. This chain uses TRBV12-3 or TRBV12-4 with TRBJ2-7, with D possibly TRBD1 on 6 matching bases. The V gene lost 6 bases and the J gene lost 7 bases, with 22 bases spanning the gap. The CDR3 is 15 residues long. The CDR3 is CASSLPSMGAGEQYF. CDR3 DNA sequence: TGTGCCAGCAGCCTCCCCTCCATGGGGGCGGGTGAGCAGTACTTC.

The chain uses TRBV3-1 and TRBJ1-1, with TRBD1 as a possible D gene (5 bases). V lost 5 bases and J 4 bases, leaving 17 bases between the germline ends. The germline gives CDR1 LGHDT, CDR2 YNNKEL (reference sequence). The CDR3 runs to 15 residues. CDR3 sequence reads: CASSTLSRGSTEAFF. The DNA of the CDR3 is TGTGCCAGCAGCACCCTCAGTCGGGGGTCCACTGAAGCTTTCTTT.

This clonotype was recorded at least ten times. One end of the junction varies from germline; a read error may be responsible. J is TRBJ1-1 and V is TRBV12-3 or TRBV12-4, with 7 bases that match TRBD1. There are 14 residues in the CDR3. The CDR3 DNA sequence: TGCGCCAGCAGCCCCGGGACAGCGAACACTGAAGCTTTCTTT. Residues: CASSPGTANTEAFF.

This clonotype has ten or more counts. The chain is built from TRBV30 and TRBJ1-4; D possibly corresponds to TRBD1 (5 bases). The V and J ends lost 4 bases and 0 bases respectively, with 9 bases between them. The germline V gene encodes CDR1 GTSNPN and CDR2 SVGIG (reference sequence). CDR3 size: 14 residues. CDR3 amino acids: CAWKSGPTNEKLFF. The CDR3 region has the DNA TGTGCCTGGAAGTCGGGACCAACTAATGAAAAACTGTTTTTT. Using reference TRBV30 and TRBJ1-4 for the parts outside the CDR3, the full variable domain is SQTIHQWPATLVQPVGSPLSLECTVEGTSNPNLYWYRQAAGRGLQLLFYSVGIGQISSEVPQNLSASRPQDRQFILSSKKLLLSDSGFYLCAWKSGPTNEKLFFGSGTQLSVL.

This clonotype occurred a few times. The chain links TRBV5-1 to TRBJ2-1, with D perhaps matching TRBD2 (7 bases). Germline V CDR1 and CDR2: SGHRS, YFSETQ. CDR3 size: 13 residues. V was pared by 5 bases and J by 8 bases, with 14 bases between. The CDR3 here is CASRGGGLYEQFF. The CDR3 bases are TGCGCCAGCAGGGGGGGGGGCCTCTATGAGCAGTTCTTC.

Details on this clonotype: It may be a read error: a sequence one base away is much more abundant. The gene calls are TRBV20-1 and TRBJ2-1; D might be TRBD2 (5 bases). The germline gives CDR1 DFQATT, CDR2 SNEGSKA (reference sequence). The V end was cut by 3 bases, the J end by 13 bases, with 19 bases between. The CDR3 totals 13 residues. Written as DNA, the CDR3 is TGCAGTGCTAGTAACGTAGTCGGGGAGACCCAGTTCTTC. Protein sequence: CSASNVVGETQFF.

In its sample, this clonotype was seen a few times. This rearrangement joins TRBV19 to TRBJ2-3; D might be TRBD1 or TRBD2, each matching 7 bases. Germline values: CDR1 LNHDA, CDR2 SQIVND (reference sequence). This CDR3 has 15 amino acids. Trimming shortened V by 3 bases and J by 3 bases, and 13 bases separated the two germline ends. The CDR3 sequence is CASSMGGTETDTQYF. The CDR3 DNA is TGTGCCAGTAGTATGGGAGGGACAGAGACAGATACGCAGTATTTT.

The chain links TRBV12-3 or TRBV12-4 to TRBJ1-2; 9 bases align to TRBD1. This CDR3 is built from 15 residues. Losses at the gene ends were 6 bases for V and 7 bases for J; bases not matched to a gene: 12. The CDR3 sequence is CASSKTEQGAGGYTF. The CDR3 nucleotides are TGTGCCAGCAGCAAAACCGAACAGGGGGCGGGTGGCTACACCTTC.

The CDR3 coding sequence is TGCGCCAGCAGCTTGGTCCGGACAGGGGGGAACACTGAAGCTTTCTTT. Its translation is CASSLVRTGGNTEAFF. The chain joins TRBV5-1 to TRBJ1-1; 10 positions agree with TRBD1. The V and J ends lost 0 bases and 1 base, in that order; junction bases with no gene match: 3. The CDR3 is 16 residues long. From germline, CDR1 is SGHRS and CDR2 YFSETQ.

This clonotype came up a few times. The rearrangement uses TRBV24-1 and TRBJ2-3; tentative D call: TRBD2 (5 bases). The length of the CDR3 is 13 residues. Germline V lookup: CDR1 KGHDR, CDR2 SFDVKD. Trimming removed 5 bases at V and 2 bases at J, with 7 bases between. The CDR3 DNA is TGTGCCACCAGTGCGGGATCCACAGATACGCAGTATTTT. Protein sequence: CATSAGSTDTQYF.

The chain links TRBV25-1 to TRBJ2-5; no clear D gene. The germline V gene encodes CDR1 MGHDK and CDR2 SYGVNS. The CDR3 runs to 14 residues. V dropped 1 base and J dropped 11 bases, with 17 bases sitting between them. The CDR3 DNA reads as TGTGCCAGCAGTGAATCGGTCGCGACCAATGAGCAGTACTTC. Its translation is CASSESVATNEQYF.

Comments on this clonotype: This may be a read error: a much more frequent sequence differs by one nucleotide. V gene TRBV20-1 combines with J gene TRBJ2-7; D perhaps matches TRBD2 (5 bases). This CDR3 comprises 13 residues. Germline lookup yields CDR1 DFQATT and CDR2 SNEGSKA (reference sequence). The CDR3 coding sequence is TGCAGTGCTAGAGATGGACTGTTCTACGGGCAGTACTTC. Residues: CSARDGLFYGQYF.

The chain employs TRBV14 and TRBJ2-1; perhaps TRBD2 as D (5 bases). The germline gives CDR1 SGHDN, CDR2 FVKESK. V lost 1 base, J lost 7 bases, and 17 bases lay in between. The CDR3 length is 16 residues. CDR3 residues: CASSQARPNTRNEQFF. The CDR3 nucleotides read TGTGCCAGCAGCCAAGCTCGACCCAATACTAGGAATGAGCAGTTCTTC.

This sequence joins TRBV5-1 and TRBJ2-1; 7 positions agree with TRBD2. The J call may not be correct, given that the DNA end is closer to TRBJ2-7. This CDR3 is 15 amino acids long. Germline lookup yields CDR1 SGHRS and CDR2 YFSETQ. CDR3 loop: CASSPSTSLYNEQYF. CDR3 DNA: TGCGCCAGCAGCCCTTCGACTAGCCTATACAATGAGCAGTACTTC.

The chain recombines TRBV25-1 with TRBJ2-7; 9 positions match TRBD2. Germline CDR1 and CDR2: MGHDK and SYGVNS. The J segment lost 1 base and the V segment lost 3 bases, leaving 4 bases of the junction unmatched. The CDR3 covers 15 residues. The CDR3 reads CASSDPSGESYEQYF. CDR3 DNA: TGTGCCAGCAGTGACCCTAGCGGGGAGTCCTACGAGCAGTACTTC.

The gene calls are TRBV4-1 and TRBJ1-4; 8 nucleotides match TRBD1. The CDR3 has 16 amino acids. With V trimmed by 2 bases and J by 7 bases, 9 bases remained unmatched. Germline V gives CDR1 MGHRA, CDR2 YSYEKL. CDR3: CASSQKGQGASEKLFF. The CDR3, as DNA: TGCGCCAGCAGCCAAAAAGGGCAGGGGGCAAGTGAAAAACTGTTTTTT.

On this clonotype: At one of its ends the junction is not consistent with the germline gene, which may arise from a read error. The J gene is TRBJ1-6, the V gene TRBV5-5; weak D call: TRBD1 (5 bases). The CDR3 loop spans 14 amino acids. Germline lookup yields CDR1 SGHKS and CDR2 YYEKEE (reference sequence). CDR3 residues: CVSSFSGPNSPLHF. The CDR3 DNA follows: TGTGTCAGCAGCTTCTCAGGGCCCAATTCACCCCTCCACTTT.

At least ten counts were recorded for this clonotype. V usage is TRBV29-1 and J usage is TRBJ2-7, with TRBD1 matching over 7 bases. This CDR3 has 12 residues. Germline V gene lookup returns CDR1 SQVTM and CDR2 ANQGSEA. The ends lost 8 bases at V and 3 bases at J; junction bases unmatched: 7. In nucleotides, the CDR3 is TGCAGCCTTCGGACAGGCGGCTACGAGCAGTACTTC. Translating gives CSLRTGGYEQYF.

The V and J genes are TRBV7-9 and TRBJ2-1; 8 bases align to TRBD2. Per germline, CDR1 SEHNR and CDR2 FQNEAQ (reference sequence). This CDR3 contains 14 residues. With V trimmed by 3 bases and J by 5 bases, 3 bases remained unmatched. Here the CDR3 reads CASSLTSAHNEQFF. DNA of the CDR3: TGTGCCAGCAGCTTGACTAGCGCCCACAATGAGCAGTTCTTC.